The rows below give T cell receptor beta chains drawn from one sample of a study of blood T cell repertoires in COVID-19. Clones were read by immunoSEQ multiplex PCR, and TCRdb kept only the in-frame ones, dropping some. The sample lists fewer than 85,000 clones; about 88% were seen once. Sequenced material: peripheral blood. These receptors originate from a human donor in a cohort sampled during active COVID-19. Each CDR3 is given with its conserved first and last residue.

J: TRBJ1-1
V: TRBV7-9
CDR3: CASSSGQGGKAFF

J: TRBJ1-2
V: TRBV6-1
CDR3: CASSESYKNYGYTF

J: TRBJ2-5
V: TRBV6-5
CDR3: CASSRGLQETQYF

J: TRBJ2-6
V: TRBV5-6
CDR3: CASSWTVLSGANVLTF

J: TRBJ1-2
V: TRBV2
CDR3: CASSGAGNSYTF

J: TRBJ2-6
V: TRBV18
CDR3: CASSGETGANVLTF

J: TRBJ2-3
V: TRBV9
CDR3: CASSAPELERGNADTQYF

J: TRBJ2-7
V: TRBV5-1
CDR3: CASSLAGYHYEQYF

J: TRBJ2-5
V: TRBV3-1/TRBV3-2
CDR3: CASSHFTSGKETQYF

J: TRBJ2-4
V: TRBV6-2/TRBV6-3
CDR3: CASSYSGVAKNIQYF

J: TRBJ2-1
V: TRBV7-2
CDR3: CASSLDSGISYNEQFF

J: TRBJ2-2
V: TRBV2
CDR3: CASSPDTGLGTGELFF

J: TRBJ1-4
V: TRBV5-1
CDR3: CASSSGSGFDEKLFF

J: TRBJ1-1
V: TRBV5-4
CDR3: CASSFRGQMNTEAFF

J: TRBJ1-2
V: TRBV19
CDR3: CASSSDRLWGYTF

J: TRBJ2-7
V: TRBV19
CDR3: CASSRTGGSYEQYF

J: TRBJ1-3
V: TRBV5-1
CDR3: CASTGRREDTIYF

J: TRBJ1-1
V: TRBV19
CDR3: CASSSRNTEAFF

J: TRBJ1-2
V: TRBV5-1
CDR3: CASSLDSYGYTF

J: TRBJ2-3
V: TRBV11-2
CDR3: CASRSGTELGDTQYF

J: TRBJ2-3
V: TRBV2
CDR3: CASRGPQGRGPDTQYF

J: TRBJ1-5
V: TRBV28
CDR3: CASRPGQGSNQPQHF

J: TRBJ1-1
V: TRBV6-2/TRBV6-3
CDR3: CASSYSGGNTEAFF

J: TRBJ1-5
V: TRBV6-6
CDR3: CASSSRGLQPQHF

J: TRBJ1-5
V: TRBV7-2
CDR3: CASSPKGSAEQGPQHF

J: TRBJ2-5
V: TRBV6-5
CDR3: CATRTSLRETQYF

J: TRBJ1-4
V: TRBV6-5
CDR3: CASSTQGTSNEKLFF

J: TRBJ2-3
V: TRBV5-1
CDR3: CASSLGAGGPSGTDTQYF

J: TRBJ2-2
V: TRBV7-2
CDR3: CASSLAGQGLNTGELFF

J: TRBJ2-7
V: TRBV5-6
CDR3: CASSLGVGHYEQYF

J: TRBJ1-2
V: TRBV28
CDR3: CASSLMDRAYGYTF

J: TRBJ1-6
V: TRBV18
CDR3: CASSTVDRESSPLHF